Listed here is a single T cell receptor beta chain. One entry per CDR3 protein, called by TCRdb with MiXCR from the 5' RACE reads. In the table there are roughly 450,000 distinct CDR3 sequences, roughly 20% of which are singletons. The sample comes from a study of T-cell memory formation after mild COVID-19. CDR1 and CDR2 from the germline V gene are MGHDK and SYGVNS. This CDR3 contains 15 residues. The V end lost 4 bases, the J end lost 2 bases, and 12 bases lay between the germline ends. Sequenced material: PBMCs or a T cell subset sorted from them (not recorded which). This chain uses TRBV25-1 with TRBJ2-1; D is unresolved. This clonotype was obtained from an adult woman who had mild COVID-19 (a few samples of this study predate the infection). Cell type and time point are not known. CDR3 in DNA: TGTGCCAGCAGTGGTCTTGCAGCGCCCTACAATGAGCAGTTCTTC. Translation gives CASSGLAAPYNEQFF. The whole variable domain, filled in from reference TRBV25-1 and TRBJ2-1, reads EADIYQTPRYLVIGTGKKITLECSQTMGHDKMYWYQQDPGMELHLIHYSYGVNSTEKGDLSSESTVSRIRTEHFPLTLESARPSHTSQYLCASSGLAAPYNEQFFGPGTRLTVL.